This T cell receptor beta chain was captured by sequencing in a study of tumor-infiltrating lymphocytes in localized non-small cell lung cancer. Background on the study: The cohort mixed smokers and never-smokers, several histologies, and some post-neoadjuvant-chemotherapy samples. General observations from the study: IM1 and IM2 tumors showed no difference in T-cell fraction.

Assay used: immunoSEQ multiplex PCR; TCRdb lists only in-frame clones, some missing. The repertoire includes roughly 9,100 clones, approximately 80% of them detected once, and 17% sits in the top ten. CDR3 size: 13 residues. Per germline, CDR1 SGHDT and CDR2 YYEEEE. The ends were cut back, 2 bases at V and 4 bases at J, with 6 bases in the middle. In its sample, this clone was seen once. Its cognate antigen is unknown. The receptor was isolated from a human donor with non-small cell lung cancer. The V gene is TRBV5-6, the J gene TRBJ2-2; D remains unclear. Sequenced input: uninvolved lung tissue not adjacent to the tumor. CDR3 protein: CASSLQRTGELFF. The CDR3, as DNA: TGTGCCAGCAGCTTACAGCGCACCGGGGAGCTGTTTTTT.